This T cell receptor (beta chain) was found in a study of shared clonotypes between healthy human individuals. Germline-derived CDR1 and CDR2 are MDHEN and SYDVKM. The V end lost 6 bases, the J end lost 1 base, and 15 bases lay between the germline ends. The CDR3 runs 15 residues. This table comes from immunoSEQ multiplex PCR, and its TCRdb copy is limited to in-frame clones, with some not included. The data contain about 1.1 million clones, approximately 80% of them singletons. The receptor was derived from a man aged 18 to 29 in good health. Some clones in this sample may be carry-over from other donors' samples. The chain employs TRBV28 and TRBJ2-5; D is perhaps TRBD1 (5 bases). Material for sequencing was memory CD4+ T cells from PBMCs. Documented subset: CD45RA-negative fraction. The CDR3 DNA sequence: TGTGCCAGCAGCGATAGTAAGGGGCCCCAAGAGACCCAGTACTTC. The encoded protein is CASSDSKGPQETQYF.